These T cell receptor beta chains were read from a single sample in a study of chemoradiotherapy in HPV16-positive cancers. TCRdb's table, derived via immunoSEQ multiplex PCR, lists solely in-frame clones and lacks some. The sample has about 4,800 clones; roughly 85% are singletons. The material sequenced was tumor tissue, taken from a patient who underwent chemoradiotherapy. The receptors stem from a human donor with HPV-associated anogenital cancer. CDR3s include the opening cysteine and the closing phenylalanine or tryptophan. A D gene is named only where the DNA matches it firmly. Not every row has a clone size; where given, it reads once, few, many or a size class.

CDR3 protein | CDR3 DNA | D gene | J gene | V gene | clone size
CASSLSLGFNEKLFF | TGTGCCAGCAGTTTATCCTTGGGTTTTAATGAAAAACTGTTTTTT | . | TRBJ1-4 | TRBV27 | .
CASSVRGGDGEQFF | TGTGCCAGCAGCGTGAGAGGAGGCGACGGTGAGCAGTTCTTC | . | TRBJ2-1 | TRBV9 | once
CASSVSTGNTEAFF | TGTGCCAGCAGCGTTTCGACAGGGAACACTGAAGCTTTCTTT | . | TRBJ1-1 | TRBV9 | once
CASSPPDRLSYEQYF | TGCGCCAGCAGTCCCCCCGACAGACTCTCCTACGAGCAGTACTTC | . | TRBJ2-7 | TRBV4-1 | .
CASRRTAAGELFF | TGTGCCAGCAGGAGGACAGCGGCCGGGGAGCTGTTTTTT | . | TRBJ2-2 | TRBV14 | .
CASSVATGGGGYTF | TGTGCCAGCAGCGTAGCTACAGGGGGAGGAGGCTACACCTTC | TRBD1 | TRBJ1-2 | TRBV9 | .
CASSLHESPTDTQYF | TGTGCCAGCAGCTTACACGAATCCCCCACAGATACGCAGTATTTT | . | TRBJ2-3 | TRBV7-3 | .
CASSINRGEQYF | TGTGCCAGCAGCATCAATAGGGGCGAGCAGTACTTC | . | TRBJ2-7 | TRBV7-2 | .
CASREGFF | TGCGCCAGCAGGGAGGGTTTCTTT | . | TRBJ1-1 | TRBV23-1 | .
CASSYEGREYGYTF | TGTGCCAGCAGTTACGAGGGGCGGGAATATGGCTACACCTTC | . | TRBJ1-2 | TRBV6-5 | .
CSVEGTASEQYF | TGCAGCGTTGAAGGGACAGCATCCGAGCAGTACTTC | . | TRBJ2-7 | TRBV29-1 | .
CAWSGPTTTYEQYF | TGTGCCTGGAGTGGGCCCACCACAACCTACGAGCAGTACTTC | . | TRBJ2-7 | TRBV30 | .
CASSLNPDSGTEAFF | TGTGCCAGCAGCTTAAACCCAGACAGCGGCACTGAAGCTTTCTTT | . | TRBJ1-1 | TRBV7-6 | .
CASSTDLAGGRNTQYF | TGTGCCAGTAGTACTGATCTAGCGGGGGGGCGGAATACGCAGTATTTT | TRBD2 | TRBJ2-3 | TRBV19 | .
CASSLKDTEAFF | TGTGCCAGCAGCTTAAAGGACACTGAAGCTTTCTTT | . | TRBJ1-1 | TRBV7-9 | .
CASSLGQANEQFF | TGTGCCAGCAGCTTAGGACAAGCGAATGAGCAGTTCTTC | . | TRBJ2-1 | TRBV7-2 | .
CASSQVQETQYF | TGCGCCAGCAGCCAAGTCCAAGAGACCCAGTACTTC | . | TRBJ2-5 | TRBV5-1 | few
CASRGSGGETQYF | TGTGCCAGCAGGGGCTCAGGGGGTGAGACCCAGTACTTC | TRBD1 | TRBJ2-5 | TRBV9 | .
CASSDIALSYNEQFF | TGCGCCAGCAGTGACATAGCGCTCTCCTACAATGAGCAGTTCTTC | . | TRBJ2-1 | TRBV10-1 | .
CASSPRAVSSYEQYF | TGTGCCAGCAGCCCCCGAGCGGTTAGCTCCTACGAGCAGTACTTC | . | TRBJ2-7 | TRBV11-2 | .
CASWGSNQPQHF | TGTGCCAGCTGGGGTAGCAATCAGCCCCAGCATTTT | . | TRBJ1-5 | TRBV6-5 | .
CATSPKLAKNIQYF | TGTGCCACCTCACCAAAACTAGCCAAAAACATTCAGTACTTC | . | TRBJ2-4 | TRBV6-5 | few
CASSRQDNQETQYF | TGTGCCAGCAGCCGACAGGACAACCAAGAGACCCAGTACTTC | . | TRBJ2-5 | TRBV5-4 | .
CASSLGDLINSPLHF | TGTGCCAGCAGCTTGGGGGACCTCATTAATTCACCCCTCCACTTT | . | TRBJ1-6 | TRBV5-8 | .
CAISESAGQKKNTGELFF | TGTGCCATCAGTGAGTCGGCGGGACAGAAAAAGAACACCGGGGAGCTGTTTTTT | . | TRBJ2-2 | TRBV10-3 | .
CASSLALFTDTQYF | TGTGCCAGCAGCTTAGCGTTGTTCACAGATACGCAGTATTTT | . | TRBJ2-3 | TRBV7-2 | .
CASSYAGTEVGGQYF | TGTGCCAGCAGTTACGCGGGGACAGAGGTGGGGGGGCAGTATTTT | . | TRBJ2-3 | TRBV6-6 | .
CASSAAGGSNQPQHF | TGTGCCAGCAGTGCTGCGGGAGGGAGCAATCAGCCCCAGCATTTT | . | TRBJ1-5 | TRBV6-1 | .
CATRDRGSYEQYF | TGCGCCACCAGGGACAGGGGGTCCTACGAGCAGTACTTC | TRBD1 | TRBJ2-7 | TRBV10-1 | .
CASSEHRRDTEAFF | TGTGCCAGCAGTGAACACAGAAGGGACACTGAAGCTTTCTTT | . | TRBJ1-1 | TRBV6-1 | .
CASSLGLAGSANTGELFF | TGCGCCAGCAGCCTGGGACTAGCGGGATCCGCGAACACCGGGGAGCTGTTTTTT | TRBD2 | TRBJ2-2 | TRBV5-1 | .
CASSPGQGSTEAFF | TGTGCCAGTAGTCCGGGACAGGGGAGCACTGAAGCTTTCTTT | TRBD1 | TRBJ1-1 | TRBV19 | .
CSVVAAGVNEQFF | TGCAGCGTTGTGGCAGCGGGAGTCAATGAGCAGTTCTTC | TRBD2 | TRBJ2-1 | TRBV29-1 | once
CASSARTDIGELFF | TGTGCCAGCAGCGCAAGGACAGATATCGGGGAGCTGTTTTTT | . | TRBJ2-2 | TRBV9 | once
CATAQGANNEQFF | TGTGCCACTGCACAGGGAGCCAACAATGAGCAGTTCTTC | . | TRBJ2-1 | TRBV10-3 | few
CASSQVLFQGAKRTEAFF | TGCGCCAGCAGCCAAGTGCTCTTCCAGGGGGCTAAAAGGACTGAAGCTTTCTTT | TRBD1 | TRBJ1-1 | TRBV4-3 | .
CASSQEGVAGGRLSSGNTIYF | TGTGCCAGCAGCCAAGAGGGTGTGGCAGGGGGACGCTTAAGCTCTGGAAACACCATATATTTT | TRBD1 | TRBJ1-3 | TRBV4-2 | .